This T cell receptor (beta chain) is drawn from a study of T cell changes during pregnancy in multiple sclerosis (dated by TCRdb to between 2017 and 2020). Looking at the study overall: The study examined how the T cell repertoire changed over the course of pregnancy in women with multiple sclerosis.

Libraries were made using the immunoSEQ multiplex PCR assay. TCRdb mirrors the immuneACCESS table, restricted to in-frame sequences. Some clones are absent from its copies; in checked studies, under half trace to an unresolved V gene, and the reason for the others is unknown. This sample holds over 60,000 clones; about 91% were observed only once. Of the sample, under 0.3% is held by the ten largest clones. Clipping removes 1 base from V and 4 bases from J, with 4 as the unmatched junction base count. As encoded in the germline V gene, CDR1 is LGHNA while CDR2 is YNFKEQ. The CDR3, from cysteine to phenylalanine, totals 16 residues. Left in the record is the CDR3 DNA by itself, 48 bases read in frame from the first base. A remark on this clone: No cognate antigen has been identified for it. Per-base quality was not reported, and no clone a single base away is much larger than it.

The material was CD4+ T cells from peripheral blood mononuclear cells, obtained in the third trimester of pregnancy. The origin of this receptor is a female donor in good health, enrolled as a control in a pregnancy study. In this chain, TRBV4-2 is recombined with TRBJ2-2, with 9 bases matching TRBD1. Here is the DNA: TGTGCCAGCAGCCAAGTAATGGACAGGGGCACCGGGGAGCTGTTTTTT. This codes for CASSQVMDRGTGELFF.